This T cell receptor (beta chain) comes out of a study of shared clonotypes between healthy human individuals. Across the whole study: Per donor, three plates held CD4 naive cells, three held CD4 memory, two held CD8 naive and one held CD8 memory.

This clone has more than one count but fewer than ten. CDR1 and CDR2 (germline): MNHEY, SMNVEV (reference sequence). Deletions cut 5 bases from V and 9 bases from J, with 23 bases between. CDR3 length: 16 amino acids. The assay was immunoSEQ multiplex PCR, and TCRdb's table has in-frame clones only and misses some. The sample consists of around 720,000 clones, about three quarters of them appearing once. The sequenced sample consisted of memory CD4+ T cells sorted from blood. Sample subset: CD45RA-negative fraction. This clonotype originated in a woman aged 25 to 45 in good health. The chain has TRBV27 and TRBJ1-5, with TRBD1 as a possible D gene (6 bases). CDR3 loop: CASSPRLVGGAWPQHF. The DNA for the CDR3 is TGTGCCAGCAGTCCCCGCTTGGTGGGGGGCGCTTGGCCCCAGCATTTT.